Presented here are 10 T cell receptor beta chains from one specimen sequenced in a study of T cells in Graves' hyperthyroidism and ophthalmopathy (dated by TCRdb to between 2017 and 2020). The library was made by multiplex PCR. The listed sequencing device is Illumina HiSeq 2000. Amplification of TCR beta CDR3 regions was carried out from RNA transcripts. A first-round RT-PCR of the TCR CDR3 used the HTBI primer set with the Qiagen OneStep RT-PCR kit. TCRdb applied fastp at Q25 and MiXCR to the public reads, then kept only in-frame beta chains. Rows with one shared CDR3 protein collapse into an entry with the most common genes and DNA. This sample is represented by 750,000 to 950,000 distinct CDR3 sequences; roughly 40% of them were singletons. Over 8% of the sample lies in the top ten. Sequenced: blood. These receptors all stem from a man aged 18 to 30 with Graves' hyperthyroidism.

The chain combines TRBV15 with TRBJ1-5; perhaps TRBD1 as D (6 bases). V lost 5 bases and J 8 bases, leaving 16 bases between the germline ends. The germline gives CDR1 LNHNV, CDR2 YYDKDF (reference sequence). There are 14 residues in the CDR3. The DNA for the CDR3 is TGTGCCACCAGCTTCGAGCGGGGGGGCAAGCCCCAGCATTTT. Amino acid sequence: CATSFERGGKPQHF.

This clonotype showed up many times. The rearrangement joins TRBV2 to TRBJ1-1, with D unresolved. The V gene lost 2 bases and the J gene lost 1 base, with 11 bases spanning the gap. The V gene's germline CDR1 is SNHLY and CDR2 FYNNEI. There are 15 residues in the CDR3. The CDR3 DNA is TGTGCCAGCAGTGAATCCCAGGAAGGGAACACTGAAGCTTTCTTT. Translation: CASSESQEGNTEAFF.

The chain uses TRBV7-9 and TRBJ1-2; D is unclear. Germline CDR1 SEHNR, CDR2 FQNEAQ (reference sequence). With 5 bases removed from V and 2 bases from J, the gap between germline ends came to 18 bases. The CDR3 totals 16 residues. DNA for the CDR3: TGTGCCAGCAGCCCCGGCAGACCCCGATTCAACTATGGCTACACCTTC. Amino acids: CASSPGRPRFNYGYTF. Filled out from reference TRBV7-9 and TRBJ1-2, the complete variable domain reads DTGVSQNPRHKITKRGQNVTFRCDPISEHNRLYWYRQTLGQGPEFLTYFQNEAQLEKSRLLSDRFSAERPKGSFSTLEIQRTEQGDSAMYLCASSPGRPRFNYGYTFGSGTRLTVV.

This clonotype was recorded a few times. The chain employs TRBV12-3 or TRBV12-4 and TRBJ1-5; 7 bases line up with TRBD1. This CDR3 has 15 residues. With 4 bases clipped from V and 4 bases from J, the junction kept 7 bases outside the gene matches. CDR3 coding DNA: TGTGCCAGCAGTTCCTTCGGGACAGTTAATCAGCCCCAGCATTTT. This gives the protein CASSSFGTVNQPQHF.

This clonotype was seen many times. The chain joins TRBV20-1 to TRBJ2-7; possible D gene TRBD2, 6 bases. Germline CDR1 DFQATT, CDR2 SNEGSKA (reference sequence). CDR3 length: 14 residues. Trimming took 3 bases from V and 0 from J, leaving 12 bases between them. In DNA form, the CDR3 reads TGCAGTGCTAGGACCCCGCGGGACTCCTACGAGCAGTACTTC. Amino acid sequence: CSARTPRDSYEQYF.

This rearrangement joins TRBV12-3 or TRBV12-4 to TRBJ2-7; D uncertain. CDR3 length: 14 amino acids. The V and J ends lost 6 bases and 6 bases respectively, with 18 bases between them. CDR3 amino acids: CASSLPLTASEQYF. Here the CDR3 DNA reads TGTGCCAGCAGCCTGCCTTTGACCGCCTCCGAGCAGTACTTC.

V and J are TRBV7-9 and TRBJ1-2; the match to TRBD1 covers 9 bases. The V gene's germline CDR1 is SEHNR and CDR2 FQNEAQ (reference sequence). The CDR3 runs to 14 residues. V gave up 5 bases and J gave up 3 bases; unmatched junction bases: 4. CDR3 bases: TGTGCCAGCAGCCGGGACAGGGCATACTATGGCTACACCTTC. This sequence encodes CASSRDRAYYGYTF.

This chain connects TRBV10-2 to TRBJ2-7; D ambiguous. With 0 bases removed from V and 5 bases from J, the gap between germline ends came to 14 bases. The germline CDR1 and CDR2 sequences are WSHSY and SAAADI. The CDR3 length is 15 residues. The DNA of the CDR3 is TGCGCCAGCAGTGAGTCGAAGGTTGTCCAAGACGAGCAGTACTTC. This codes for CASSESKVVQDEQYF.

In this sample, this clonotype turned up many times. The rearrangement uses TRBV29-1 and TRBJ1-1; D is unresolved. The length of the CDR3 is 11 residues. Germline V gene sequence: CDR1 SQVTM, CDR2 ANQGSEA. With 7 bases removed from V and 3 bases from J, the gap between germline ends came to 9 bases. CDR3 sequence reads: CSGSTDTEAFF. CDR3 sequence (DNA): TGCAGCGGTAGTACCGACACTGAAGCTTTCTTT.

Concerning this clonotype: A much larger clone is a single base away; this may be a read error. This rearrangement joins TRBV7-9 to TRBJ1-4, with D tentatively TRBD1 (5 bases). With 4 bases removed from V and 5 bases from J, the gap between germline ends came to 11 bases. Germline CDR1 reads SEHNR; CDR2 reads FQNEAQ (reference sequence). The length of the CDR3 is 14 residues. CDR3 amino acids: CASSYRQRNEKLFF. In nucleotides, the CDR3 is TGTGCCAGCAGCTACAGACAGAGAAATGAAAAACTGTTTTTT.